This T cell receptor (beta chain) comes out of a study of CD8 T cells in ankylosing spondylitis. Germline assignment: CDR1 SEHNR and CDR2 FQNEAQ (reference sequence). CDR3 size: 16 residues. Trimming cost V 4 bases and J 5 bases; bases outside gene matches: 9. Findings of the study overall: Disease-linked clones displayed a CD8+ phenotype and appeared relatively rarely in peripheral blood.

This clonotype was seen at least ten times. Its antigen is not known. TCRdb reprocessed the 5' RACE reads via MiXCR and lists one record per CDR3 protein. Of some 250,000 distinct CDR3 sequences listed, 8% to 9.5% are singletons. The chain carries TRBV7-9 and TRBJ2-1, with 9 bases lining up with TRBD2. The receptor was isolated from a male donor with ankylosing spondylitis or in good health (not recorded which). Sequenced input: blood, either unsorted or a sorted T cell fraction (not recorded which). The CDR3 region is CASSSRSGRSDNEQFF. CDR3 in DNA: TGTGCCAGCAGCTCAAGGAGCGGGAGGTCGGACAATGAGCAGTTCTTC.